Each of the 3 T cell receptor beta chains below was sequenced from the same sample in a study of neoadjuvant anti-PD-1 for oral cavity cancer. Generated by immunoSEQ multiplex PCR, the TCRdb table keeps only in-frame clones and is missing some. The sample includes thousands of clones, around 80% of them seen just once. Noted time point: after neoadjuvant nivolumab, at surgical resection. The sample consisted of PBMCs, taken after nivolumab (anti-PD-1) treatment. Receptors were obtained from a person aged 35-79 years with oral cavity squamous cell carcinoma.

The table lists this clone with a few counts. The chain joins TRBV7-2 to TRBJ1-1; 9 bases map to TRBD1. The CDR3 runs to 15 residues. Germline V gene lookup returns CDR1 SGHTA and CDR2 FQGNSA. V lost 6 bases and J lost 4; bases outside the gene matches: 9. CDR3 in amino acids: CASSWKGQGRTEAFF. The CDR3 nucleotides are TGTGCCAGCAGTTGGAAGGGACAGGGACGCACTGAAGCTTTCTTT.

In its sample, this clone was seen a few times. This sequence joins TRBV19 and TRBJ1-6; D may be TRBD1 (5 bases). V gave up 6 bases and J gave up 10 bases, with 16 bases separating them. The CDR3 spans 14 residues. The germline V gene encodes CDR1 LNHDA and CDR2 SQIVND (reference sequence). CDR3 nucleotide sequence: TGTGCCAGTAGCGGCAGGAGGGGATGGTCACCCCTCCACTTT. This encodes CASSGRRGWSPLHF.

The rearrangement joins TRBV7-8 to TRBJ1-2, with D unresolved. The CDR3 spans 15 residues. V lost 1 base to trimming and J lost 5 bases, with 14 bases between them. In germline, CDR1 is SGHVS, CDR2 FQNEAQ. The CDR3 region is CASSLEGTGVYGYTF. In DNA form, the CDR3 reads TGTGCCAGCAGCTTAGAGGGTACGGGTGTATATGGCTACACCTTC.